This entry describes one T cell receptor beta chain. Amplification targeted the TCR beta CDR3 regions, with RNA transcripts as the source material. The authors performed first-round RT-PCR with HTBI primers and then a second-round multiplex PCR. TCRdb independently ran MiXCR on the multiplex PCR reads; one entry per CDR3 protein. The table shows about 230,000 distinct CDR3 sequences, with around 50% occurring only once. This sample was taken from a study of Graves' ophthalmopathy and Graves' hyperthyroidism. CDR1 and CDR2 from the germline V gene are SGDLS and YYNGEE. The CDR3 spans 11 residues. Trimming cost V 5 bases and J 12 bases, with 14 bases left between them.

The sample taken for sequencing was peripheral blood. The sequence was collected from an adult man with Graves' ophthalmopathy. This sequence joins TRBV9 and TRBJ1-2; D ambiguous. The CDR3 loop is CASSLGKKNTF. DNA of the CDR3: TGTGCCAGCAGTTTGGGGAAGAAAAACACCTTC. Full variable domain (remainder filled in from reference TRBV9 and TRBJ1-2): DSGVTQTPKHLITATGQRVTLRCSPRSGDLSVYWYQQSLDQGLQFLIQYYNGEERAKGNILERFSAQQFPDLHSELNLSSLELGDSALYFCASSLGKKNTFGSGTRLTVV.